Below, one T cell receptor beta chain is given with its context. This sample is drawn from a study of blood T cell repertoires in COVID-19. Study overall: COVID-19 samples from acute and convalescent phases originated in the United States, Italy and Spain.

Sequencing was performed with immunoSEQ multiplex PCR; in TCRdb, only in-frame clones are kept and a portion is missing. The sample lists around 120,000 clones; around 76% were seen once. The source of this sequence is a man aged 70 or older with acute or convalescent COVID-19. Material for sequencing was peripheral blood.

CDR3 nucleotide sequence: TGTGCCAGCAGCCTTAACATCAAAGATACGCAGTATTTT. Residues: CASSLNIKDTQYF. This sequence joins TRBV6-6 and TRBJ2-3, with D unclear. Germline V gives CDR1 MNHNY, CDR2 SVGAGI (reference sequence). The CDR3 spans 13 residues. V was cut by 6 bases and J by 5 bases, with 12 bases left in between.